Following are 9 T cell receptor beta chains from one sample sequenced in a study of cytomegalovirus exposure and HLA in healthy donors. It was with 60 Vbeta and 13 Jbeta primers that the PCR ran. Measured with immunoSEQ multiplex PCR; TCRdb has only the in-frame clones, and not every one. This sample has more than 75,000 clones, with roughly 81% found just once. The sample comprised PBMCs. These receptors came from a young woman in good health and CMV-seropositive.

The chain has TRBV7-6 and TRBJ2-3; 7 positions match TRBD2. CDR3 length: 16 residues. Germline CDR1 is SGHVS and CDR2 is FNYEAQ. With 4 bases clipped from V and 4 bases from J, the junction kept 11 bases outside the gene matches. CDR3 coding DNA: TGTGCCAGCAGCTCCTATATAGGGCTAGCGGCAGATACGCAGTATTTT. It specifies CASSSYIGLAADTQYF.

V and J are TRBV12-5 and TRBJ2-2; 9 nucleotides line up with TRBD2. Germline V gene sequence: CDR1 LGHNT, CDR2 FRNRAP. The CDR3 has 15 residues. Trimming cost V 7 bases and J 0 bases; bases outside gene matches: 3. In DNA, the CDR3 is TGTGCTAGTGTGCGGGGGGGCACGAACACCGGGGAGCTGTTTTTT. Protein product: CASVRGGTNTGELFF. The complete variable domain, with remaining parts taken from reference TRBV12-5 and TRBJ2-2, reads DARVTQTPRHKVTEMGQEVTMRCQPILGHNTVFWYRQTMMQGLELLAYFRNRAPLDDSGMPKDRFSAEMPDATLATLKIQPSEPRDSAVYFCASVRGGTNTGELFFGEGSRLTVL.

The rearrangement joins TRBV19 to TRBJ2-7; the D gene is possibly TRBD2 (5 bases). V was clipped by 3 bases and J by 0 bases, with 9 bases between them. Looked up from germline, CDR1 is LNHDA and CDR2 is SQIVND (reference sequence). The CDR3 is 14 residues long. The DNA of the CDR3 is TGTGCCAGTAGTATTTCAACTAGCTCCTACGAGCAGTACTTC. It specifies CASSISTSSYEQYF. Full variable domain (outside the CDR3, taken from reference TRBV19 and TRBJ2-7): DGGITQSPKYLFRKEGQNVTLSCEQNLNHDAMYWYRQDPGQGLRLIYYSQIVNDFQKGDIAEGYSVSREKKESFPLTVTSAQKNPTAFYLCASSISTSSYEQYFGPGTRLTVT.

This chain uses TRBV5-1 with TRBJ2-7; 7 nucleotides match TRBD2. V trimming: 6 bases; J trimming: 4 bases; junction bases outside the gene matches: 10. The CDR3 length is 14 residues. Germline CDR1 SGHRS, CDR2 YFSETQ. Here the CDR3 reads CASNPAGLTYEQYF. The CDR3 DNA sequence: TGCGCCAGCAACCCAGCGGGACTCACTTACGAGCAGTACTTC. The full variable domain, completed using reference TRBV5-1 and TRBJ2-7, is KAGVTQTPRYLIKTRGQQVTLSCSPISGHRSVSWYQQTPGQGLQFLFEYFSETQRNKGNFPGRFSGRQFSNSRSEMNVSTLELGDSALYLCASNPAGLTYEQYFGPGTRLTVT.

The chain links TRBV6-5 to TRBJ1-5, with 7 bases identical to TRBD1. The length of the CDR3 is 16 residues. CDR1 and CDR2 from the germline V gene are MNHEY and SVGAGI. With V trimmed by 2 bases and J by 3 bases, 7 bases remained unmatched. Here the CDR3 DNA reads TGTGCCAGCAGTTACCGGGACAGAGCCTCCAATCAGCCCCAGCATTTT. Translating it yields CASSYRDRASNQPQHF.

This chain joins TRBV6-5 and TRBJ1-4, with D uncertain. Germline loops: CDR1 MNHEY, CDR2 SVGAGI. This CDR3 comprises 14 residues. V was pared by 7 bases and J by 4 bases, with 13 bases between. The CDR3 spells CASTRLGRNEKLFF. The CDR3 DNA sequence: TGTGCCAGCACGCGCCTTGGGCGTAATGAAAAACTGTTTTTT.

This chain links TRBV9 with TRBJ2-7, with 11 bases matching TRBD2. Trimming removed 3 bases from V and 2 bases from J; junction bases left unmatched: 7. There are 16 residues in the CDR3. Germline-derived CDR1 and CDR2 are SGDLS and YYNGEE. The CDR3 region has the DNA TGTGCCAGCAGCGACAGCTTAGCGGGGGGGCCCTACGAGCAGTACTTC. It encodes CASSDSLAGGPYEQYF.

This rearrangement joins TRBV6-1 to TRBJ1-2; TRBD1 aligns across 10 bases. Trimming at V came to 3 bases and at J to 3 bases, leaving 1 base not matched to a gene. Germline CDR1 and CDR2: MNHNS and SASEGT. This CDR3 region has 14 residues. The CDR3 DNA is TGTGCCAGCAGTGACGGGACAGGGGACTATGGCTACACCTTC. Its protein product is CASSDGTGDYGYTF.

CDR3 sequence reads: CASSLGTGGETQYF. CDR3 bases: TGTGCCAGCAGCTTAGGGACAGGGGGAGAGACCCAGTACTTC. The V call is TRBV7-2, the J call TRBJ2-5; 10 bases map to TRBD1. Trimming cost V 1 base and J 4 bases; bases outside gene matches: 0. The CDR3 spans 14 residues. The germline CDR1 and CDR2 sequences are SGHTA and FQGNSA.